The TCR beta chain under discussion was sequenced for a study of shared clonotypes between healthy human individuals. Turning to the study itself: Per donor, CD8 memory used one plate, CD8 naive used two, CD4 memory used three and CD4 naive used three.

Data came from immunoSEQ multiplex PCR; TCRdb stores just in-frame clones and leaves some out. The table has some 740,000 clones, almost 95% seen once. General observations from the study: The generation probabilities recorded for non-shared clonotypes fell below those of clonotypes shared by all four donors.

The ends were cut back, 5 bases at V and 4 bases at J, with 12 bases in the middle. This CDR3 has 14 residues. Germline lookup yields CDR1 SEHNR and CDR2 FQNEAQ (reference sequence). Worth noting for this clone: What it recognizes is unknown.

Naive CD8 cells, CD45RO-negative and positively selected for CCR7, excluded terminally differentiated effector memory CD45RA+ cells. V and J are TRBV7-9 and TRBJ1-3; D gene unclear. The source of this sequence is a man aged 25-45 years in good health. Sequencing was performed on naive CD8+ T cells sorted from blood. CDR3 region: CASSPRESGNTIYF. For the CDR3, the DNA is TGTGCCAGCAGCCCGAGGGAATCCGGAAACACCATATATTTT. The full variable domain, completed using reference TRBV7-9 and TRBJ1-3, is DTGVSQNPRHKITKRGQNVTFRCDPISEHNRLYWYRQTLGQGPEFLTYFQNEAQLEKSRLLSDRFSAERPKGSFSTLEIQRTEQGDSAMYLCASSPRESGNTIYFGEGSWLTVV.